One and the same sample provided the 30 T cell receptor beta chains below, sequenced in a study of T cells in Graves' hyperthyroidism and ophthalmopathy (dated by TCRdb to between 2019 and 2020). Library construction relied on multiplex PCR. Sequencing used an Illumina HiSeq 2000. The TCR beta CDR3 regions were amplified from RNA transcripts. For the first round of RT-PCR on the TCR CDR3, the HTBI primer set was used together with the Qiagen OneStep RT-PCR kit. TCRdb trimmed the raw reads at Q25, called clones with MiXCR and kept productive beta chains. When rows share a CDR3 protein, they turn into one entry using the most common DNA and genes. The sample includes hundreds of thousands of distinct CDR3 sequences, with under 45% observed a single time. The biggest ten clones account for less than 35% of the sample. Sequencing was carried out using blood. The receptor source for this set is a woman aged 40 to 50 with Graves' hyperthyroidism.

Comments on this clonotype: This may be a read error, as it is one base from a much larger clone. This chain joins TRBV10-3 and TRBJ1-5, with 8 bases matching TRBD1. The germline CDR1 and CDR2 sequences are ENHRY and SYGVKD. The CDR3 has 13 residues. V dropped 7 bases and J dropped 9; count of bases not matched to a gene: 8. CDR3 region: CAINQGAYRPQHF. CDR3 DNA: TGTGCCATCAATCAGGGGGCTTATCGGCCCCAGCATTTT.

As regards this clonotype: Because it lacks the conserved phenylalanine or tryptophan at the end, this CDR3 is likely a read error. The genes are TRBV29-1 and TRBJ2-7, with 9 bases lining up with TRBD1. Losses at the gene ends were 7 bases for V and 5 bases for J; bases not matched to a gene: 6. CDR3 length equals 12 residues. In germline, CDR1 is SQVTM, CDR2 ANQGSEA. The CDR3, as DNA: TGCAGCGGGGGACAGGGATCCAACGAGCAGTACCTC. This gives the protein CSGGQGSNEQYL.

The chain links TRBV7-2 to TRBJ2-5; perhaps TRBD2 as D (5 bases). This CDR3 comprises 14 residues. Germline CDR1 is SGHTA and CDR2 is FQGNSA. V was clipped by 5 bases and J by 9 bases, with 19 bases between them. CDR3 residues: CASSPRDYVGAQYF. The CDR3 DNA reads TGTGCCAGCAGCCCGCGTGACTACGTGGGAGCCCAGTACTTC.

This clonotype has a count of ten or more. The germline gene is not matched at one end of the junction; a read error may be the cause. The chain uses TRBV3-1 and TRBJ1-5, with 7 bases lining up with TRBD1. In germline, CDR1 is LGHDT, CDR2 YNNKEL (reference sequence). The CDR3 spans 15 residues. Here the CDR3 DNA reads TGTGCCAGCAGTCAAGGGACAGCCGATAATCAGCCCCAGCATTTT. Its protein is CASSQGTADNQPQHF.

The chain's CDR3 is CASSLDGQGFYGYTF. The CDR3 DNA reads as TGCGCCAGCAGCTTGGACGGACAGGGCTTCTATGGCTACACCTTC. This chain joins TRBV5-1 and TRBJ1-2; 8 bases line up with TRBD1. CDR1 is SGHRS and CDR2 is YFSETQ in the germline V gene. The CDR3 consists of 15 residues. Germline trimming cut 0 bases from V and 4 bases from J; bases unmatched to any gene: 5.

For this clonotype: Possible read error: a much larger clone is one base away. In nucleotides, the CDR3 is TGTGCCATCAGTGAGTTGACCCTATTTGGCGGGGGTCCTCAAGAGACCCAGTACTTC. It translates to CAISELTLFGGGPQETQYF. The chain couples TRBV10-3 to TRBJ2-5; TRBD2 aligns across 7 bases. The CDR3 runs to 19 residues. V was clipped by 1 base and J by 2 bases; unmatched bases: 16. CDR1 and CDR2 from the germline V gene are ENHRY and SYGVKD.

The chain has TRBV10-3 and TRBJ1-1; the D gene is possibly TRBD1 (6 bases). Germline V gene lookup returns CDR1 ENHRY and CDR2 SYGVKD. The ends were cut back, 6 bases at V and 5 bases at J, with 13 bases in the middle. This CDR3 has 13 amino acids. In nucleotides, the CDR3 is TGTGCCATCAGCCAGGGGTATAGGACTGAAGCTTTCTTT. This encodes CAISQGYRTEAFF.

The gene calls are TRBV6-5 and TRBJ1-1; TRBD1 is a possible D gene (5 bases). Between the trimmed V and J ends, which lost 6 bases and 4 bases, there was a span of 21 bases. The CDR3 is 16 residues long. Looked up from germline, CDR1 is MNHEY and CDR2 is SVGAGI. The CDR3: CASSPYSGQGGTEAFF. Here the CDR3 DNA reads TGTGCCAGCAGCCCATACTCGGGCCAGGGAGGCACTGAAGCTTTCTTT.

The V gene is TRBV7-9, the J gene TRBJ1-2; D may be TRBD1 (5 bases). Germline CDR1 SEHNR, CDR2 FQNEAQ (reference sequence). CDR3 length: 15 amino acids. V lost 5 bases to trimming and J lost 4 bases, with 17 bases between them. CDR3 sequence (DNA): TGTGCCAGCAGCCGAGCTGGGGCAGAGGTCTATGGCTACACCTTC. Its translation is CASSRAGAEVYGYTF.

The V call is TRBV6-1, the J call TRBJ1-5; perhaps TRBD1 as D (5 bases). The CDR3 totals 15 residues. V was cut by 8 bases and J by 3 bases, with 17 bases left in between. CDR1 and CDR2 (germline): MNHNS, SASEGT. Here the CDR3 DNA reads TGTGCCAGCTCACCCGAGACAGCTAACAATCAGCCCCAGCATTTT. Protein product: CASSPETANNQPQHF.

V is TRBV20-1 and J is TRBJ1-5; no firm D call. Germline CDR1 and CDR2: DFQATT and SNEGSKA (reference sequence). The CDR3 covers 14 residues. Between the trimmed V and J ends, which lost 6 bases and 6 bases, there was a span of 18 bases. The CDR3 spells CSASSLVSGQPQHF. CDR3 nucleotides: TGCAGTGCCAGCAGTTTAGTGAGTGGTCAGCCCCAGCATTTT.

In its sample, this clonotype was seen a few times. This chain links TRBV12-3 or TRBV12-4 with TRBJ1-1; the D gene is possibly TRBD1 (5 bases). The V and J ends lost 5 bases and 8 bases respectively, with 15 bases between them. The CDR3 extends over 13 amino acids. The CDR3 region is CASSPGAGAEAFF. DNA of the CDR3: TGTGCCAGCAGTCCTGGGGCGGGCGCGGAAGCTTTCTTT.

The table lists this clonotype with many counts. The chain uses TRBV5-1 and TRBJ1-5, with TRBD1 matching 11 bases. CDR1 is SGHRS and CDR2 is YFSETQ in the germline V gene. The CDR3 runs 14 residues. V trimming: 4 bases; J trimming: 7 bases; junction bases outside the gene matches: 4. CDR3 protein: CASSLGQGEQPQHF. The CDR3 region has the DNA TGCGCCAGCAGCCTGGGACAGGGGGAACAGCCCCAGCATTTT.

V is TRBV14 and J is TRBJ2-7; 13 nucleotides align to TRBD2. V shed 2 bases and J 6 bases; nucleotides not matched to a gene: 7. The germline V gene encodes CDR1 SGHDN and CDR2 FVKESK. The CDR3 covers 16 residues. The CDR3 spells CASSQLEGLAGVEQYF. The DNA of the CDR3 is TGTGCCAGCAGCCAACTCGAAGGACTAGCGGGAGTCGAGCAGTACTTC.

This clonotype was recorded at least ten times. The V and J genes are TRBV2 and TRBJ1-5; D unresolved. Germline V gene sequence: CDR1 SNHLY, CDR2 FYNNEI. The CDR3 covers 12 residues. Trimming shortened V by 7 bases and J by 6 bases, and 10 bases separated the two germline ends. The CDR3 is CASTEGGQPQHF. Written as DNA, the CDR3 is TGTGCCAGCACCGAAGGAGGTCAGCCCCAGCATTTT.

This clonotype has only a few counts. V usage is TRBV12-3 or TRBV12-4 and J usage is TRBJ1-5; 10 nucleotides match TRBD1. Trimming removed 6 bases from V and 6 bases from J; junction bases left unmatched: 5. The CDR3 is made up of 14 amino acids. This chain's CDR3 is CASRGQGLSQPQHF. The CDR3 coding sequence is TGTGCCAGCAGGGGACAGGGGCTGAGTCAGCCCCAGCATTTT.

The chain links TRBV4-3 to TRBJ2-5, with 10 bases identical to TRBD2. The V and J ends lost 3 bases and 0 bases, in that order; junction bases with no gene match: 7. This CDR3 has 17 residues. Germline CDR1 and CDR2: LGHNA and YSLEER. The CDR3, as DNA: TGCGCCAGCAGCCAGCCCCCCCTAGCGGGAGACCAAGAGACCCAGTACTTC. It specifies CASSQPPLAGDQETQYF.

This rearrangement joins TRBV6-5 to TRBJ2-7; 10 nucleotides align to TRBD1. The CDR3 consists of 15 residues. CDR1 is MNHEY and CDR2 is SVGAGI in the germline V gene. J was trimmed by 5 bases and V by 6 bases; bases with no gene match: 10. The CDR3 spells CASRSSGTGDDEQYF. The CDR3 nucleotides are TGTGCCAGCAGATCCTCCGGGACAGGGGACGACGAGCAGTACTTC.

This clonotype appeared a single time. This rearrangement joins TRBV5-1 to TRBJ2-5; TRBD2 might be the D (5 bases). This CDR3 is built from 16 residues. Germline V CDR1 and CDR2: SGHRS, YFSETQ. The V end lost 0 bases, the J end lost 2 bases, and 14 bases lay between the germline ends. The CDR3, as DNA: TGCGCCAGCAGCTTGGCCGGGGATCTGCTACAAGAGACCCAGTACTTC. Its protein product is CASSLAGDLLQETQYF. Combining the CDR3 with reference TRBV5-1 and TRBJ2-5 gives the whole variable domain KAGVTQTPRYLIKTRGQQVTLSCSPISGHRSVSWYQQTPGQGLQFLFEYFSETQRNKGNFPGRFSGRQFSNSRSEMNVSTLELGDSALYLCASSLAGDLLQETQYFGPGTRLLVL.

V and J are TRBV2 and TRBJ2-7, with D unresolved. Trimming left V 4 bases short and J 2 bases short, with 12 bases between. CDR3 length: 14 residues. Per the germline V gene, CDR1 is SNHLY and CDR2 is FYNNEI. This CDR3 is CASSGGGPPYEQYF. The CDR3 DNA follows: TGTGCCAGCAGTGGCGGCGGACCCCCCTACGAGCAGTACTTC.

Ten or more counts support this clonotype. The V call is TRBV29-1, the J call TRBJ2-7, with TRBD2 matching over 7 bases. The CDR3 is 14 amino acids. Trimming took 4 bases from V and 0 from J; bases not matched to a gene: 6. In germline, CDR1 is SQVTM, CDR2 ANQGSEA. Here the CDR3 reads CSVALAEPSYEQYF. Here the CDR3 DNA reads TGCAGCGTTGCCCTAGCGGAGCCCTCCTACGAGCAGTACTTC.

The chain's CDR3 is CASSFDGTVGGYTF. In nucleotides, the CDR3 is TGTGCCAGCAGTTTCGATGGGACCGTGGGAGGCTACACCTTC. The J gene is TRBJ1-2, the V gene TRBV12-3 or TRBV12-4, with a weak D call TRBD1 (5 bases). This CDR3 contains 14 residues. V was pared by 3 bases and J by 8 bases, with 16 bases between.

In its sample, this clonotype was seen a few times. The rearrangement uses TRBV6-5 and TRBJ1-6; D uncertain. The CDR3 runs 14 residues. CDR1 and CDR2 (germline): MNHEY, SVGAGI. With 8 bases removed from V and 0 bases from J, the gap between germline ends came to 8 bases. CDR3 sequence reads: CASASSSYNSPLHF. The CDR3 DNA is TGTGCCAGCGCGTCGAGCTCCTATAATTCACCCCTCCACTTT.

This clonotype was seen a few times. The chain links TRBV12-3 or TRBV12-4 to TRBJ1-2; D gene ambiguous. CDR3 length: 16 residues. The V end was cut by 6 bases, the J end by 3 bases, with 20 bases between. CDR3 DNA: TGTGCCAGCAGCCCTTCACAAGGCGGCTTAGACTATGGCTACACCTTC. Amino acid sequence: CASSPSQGGLDYGYTF.

CDR3 coding DNA: TGTGCCAGTAGTATGGTACAGGGGTCCTACGAGCAGTACTTC. Translated, it gives CASSMVQGSYEQYF. This chain connects TRBV19 to TRBJ2-7; 7 nucleotides agree with TRBD1. Germline CDR1 LNHDA, CDR2 SQIVND (reference sequence). The CDR3 totals 14 residues. V dropped 3 bases and J dropped 1; count of bases not matched to a gene: 3. Supplemented by reference TRBV19 and TRBJ2-7, the full variable domain reads DGGITQSPKYLFRKEGQNVTLSCEQNLNHDAMYWYRQDPGQGLRLIYYSQIVNDFQKGDIAEGYSVSREKKESFPLTVTSAQKNPTAFYLCASSMVQGSYEQYFGPGTRLTVT.

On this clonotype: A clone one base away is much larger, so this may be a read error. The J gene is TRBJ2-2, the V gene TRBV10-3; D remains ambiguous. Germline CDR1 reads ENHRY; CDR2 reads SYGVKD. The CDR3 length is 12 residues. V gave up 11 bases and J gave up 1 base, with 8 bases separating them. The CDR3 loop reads CAGKRNTGELFF. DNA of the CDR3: TGTGCCGGCAAGAGGAACACCGGGGAGCTGTTTTTT.

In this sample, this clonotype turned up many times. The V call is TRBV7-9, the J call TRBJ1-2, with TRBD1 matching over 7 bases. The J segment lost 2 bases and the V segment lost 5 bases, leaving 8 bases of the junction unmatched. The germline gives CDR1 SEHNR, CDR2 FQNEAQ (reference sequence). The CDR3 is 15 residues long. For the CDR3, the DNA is TGTGCCAGCAGCACGGGACAGCCTCCCAACTATGGCTACACCTTC. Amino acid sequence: CASSTGQPPNYGYTF.

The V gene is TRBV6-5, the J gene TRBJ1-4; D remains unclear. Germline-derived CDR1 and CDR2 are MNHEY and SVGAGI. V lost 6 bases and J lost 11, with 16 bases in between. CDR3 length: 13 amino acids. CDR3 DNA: TGTGCCAGCAGACTAGAGGAAGGAGGGAAACTGTTTTTT. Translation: CASRLEEGGKLFF.

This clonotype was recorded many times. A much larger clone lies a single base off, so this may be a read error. The CDR3 coding sequence is TGTGCCAGCGGTTTCTCCTACGAGCAGTACTTC. It specifies CASGFSYEQYF. The genes are TRBV7-9 and TRBJ2-7; D gene unclear. Germline CDR1 SEHNR, CDR2 FQNEAQ (reference sequence). The CDR3 covers 11 residues. V lost 8 bases, J lost 0 bases, and 5 bases lay in between.

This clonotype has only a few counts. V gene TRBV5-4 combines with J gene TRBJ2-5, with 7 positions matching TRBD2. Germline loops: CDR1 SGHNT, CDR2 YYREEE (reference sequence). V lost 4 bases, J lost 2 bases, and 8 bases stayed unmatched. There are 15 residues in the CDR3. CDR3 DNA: TGTGCCAGCAGCCCCACGCCGGGGGGACAAGAGACCCAGTACTTC. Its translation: CASSPTPGGQETQYF.